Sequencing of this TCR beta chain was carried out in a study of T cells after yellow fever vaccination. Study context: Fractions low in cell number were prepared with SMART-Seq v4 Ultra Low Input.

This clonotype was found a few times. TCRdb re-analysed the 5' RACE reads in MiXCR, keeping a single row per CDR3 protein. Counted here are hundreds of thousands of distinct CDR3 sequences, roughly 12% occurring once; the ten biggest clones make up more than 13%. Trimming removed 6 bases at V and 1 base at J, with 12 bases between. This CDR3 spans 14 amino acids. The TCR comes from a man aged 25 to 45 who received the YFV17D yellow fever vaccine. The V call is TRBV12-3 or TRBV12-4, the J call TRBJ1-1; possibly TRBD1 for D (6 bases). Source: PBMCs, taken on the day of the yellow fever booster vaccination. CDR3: CASSTTGRNTEAFF. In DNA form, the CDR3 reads TGTGCCAGCAGCACAACAGGGAGGAACACTGAAGCTTTCTTT.